The source of this T cell receptor beta chain is a study of blood T cells in healthy people across ages. The table lists this clonotype with a few counts. Its specificity is not known. Study results and limitations: Observed TCR beta diversity per million T cells went down as age went up. This fall followed a roughly linear course with age. Greater diversity and more naive CD4+ cells were seen in long-lived donors than in aged donors.

Using a J-beta primer mix together with a sample-barcoded 5' primer, a second PCR was run for roughly 7 to 12 cycles. Each cDNA molecule, via a template-switch adaptor with 12 random nucleotides, was tagged. Paired-end reads containing CDR3 totaled no fewer than 3 million for each sample. TCRdb redid the calling of the 5' RACE reads with MiXCR, one entry per CDR3 protein. In the table there are about 620,000 distinct CDR3 sequences, roughly 21% of which are singletons. The CDR3 is 17 residues long. The germline gives CDR1 MGHRA, CDR2 YSYEKL. Trimming cost V 1 base and J 1 base; bases outside gene matches: 5.

Sequences were obtained from blood. The rearrangement links TRBV4-1 to TRBJ2-5; 11 bases match TRBD2. This receptor was identified in a man between 65 and 85 years old in good health. The CDR3: CASSQGRTSGLQETQYF. As DNA, the CDR3 is TGCGCCAGCAGCCAAGGACGGACTAGCGGGCTCCAAGAGACCCAGTACTTC.